This T cell receptor (beta chain) derives from a study of T cells after yellow fever vaccination (dated by TCRdb to between 2017 and 2020). Concerning the study at large: Libraries from fractions with low cell numbers were prepared with the SMART-Seq v4 Ultra Low Input RNA kit. To follow T-cell clones before and after primary and booster YFV17D yellow fever vaccination, bulk TCR alpha and beta repertoires were sequenced over time. Two healthy male donors made up the cohort, one aged 18 to 29 years and the other aged 30 to 40 years. Blood samples were taken at several timepoints before and after primary and secondary immunization, and bulk PBMC replicates and cell subsets were isolated.

This clonotype was detected ten times or more. Its antigen has not been determined. The record has no base qualities; no much larger clone is one base away. Beyond this particular receptor, the publication reports: After the booster, most of the clones that had expanded following primary vaccination were detected again (roughly 97% of CD4 and roughly 90% of CD8), which suggests that memory was broadly maintained. Computational filtering was required because FACS-sorted repertoires could contain abundant contaminating clonotypes from the bulk population. Compared with the primary T-cell response, the secondary T-cell response was faster but weaker, reaching its peak on day 5 rather than on day 15. A small fraction of clonotypes appeared in both the CD4 and CD8 compartments, likely as a result of convergent recombination. Because only a couple of donors were included in the study, the extent to which the findings can be generalized is limited.

The CDR3 measures 13 amino acids from cysteine to phenylalanine. Just CDR3 DNA is preserved here, 39 bases in frame from base 1. Unmatched junction bases come to 3, with V trimmed by 4 bases and J by 4 bases. As encoded in the germline V gene, CDR1 is SGHRS while CDR2 is YFSETQ. The label giving this sample's treatment or condition can be read as: live attenuated yellow fever vaccine strain. PBMCs were isolated from peripheral blood using a standard Ficoll-Paque protocol. CD4 and CD8 T-cell fractions were isolated with Dynabeads CD4 and CD8 positive selection kits. TriZol was used to extract RNA from bulk PBMCs, CD4 and CD8 fractions, and dextramer-positive and dextramer-negative fractions. For sequencing, an Illumina NovaSeq 6000 was employed. TCR cDNA was made using 5'RACE template switching, a step that added a universal primer site and unique molecular identifiers. Priming of cDNA synthesis was performed from both the TCR alpha and TCR beta constant segments. Two PCR steps were used to amplify libraries, with sample barcodes and sequencing adapters being added in the second step. Libraries were sequenced on Illumina HiSeq 2500 (2x100 bp) or NovaSeq (2x150 bp). As for the authors' bioinformatics: Reads were demultiplexed and collapsed into UMI consensus sequences with MIGEC, and V(D)J alignment was performed with MiXCR. Using edgeR on replicate PBMC samples, clonotypes were called vaccine-responding if FDR was below 0.01 and the log2 fold change was above 5 up to day 15. Each bulk clonotype received a CD4 or CD8 identity based on whether the sequenced CD4 or CD8 repertoire contained that clonotype at higher abundance. TCRdb cleaned the public reads at Q25 with fastp, built clones with MiXCR and kept in-frame beta chains. CDR3 protein duplicates are merged, each entry listing the most common genes and DNA. TCRdb, rather than the study authors, made the V and J calls. In this sample the table shows some 200,000 distinct CDR3 sequences, 3.2% of which occur a single time. The ten most abundant clones make up less than 3.5% of the sample.

Recombination linked TRBV5-1 to TRBJ2-5; 8 middle bases align to TRBD1. This clonotype was sampled from a man aged 18 to 35 who received the YFV17D yellow fever vaccine. This specimen consisted of CD4+ T cells sorted from PBMCs, obtained 10 days after the yellow fever booster vaccination. The sequenced DNA is TGCGCCAGCAGCCAGGACAGGGTAGAGACCCAGTACTTC. The encoded protein is CASSQDRVETQYF.